This paragraph reports one T cell receptor beta chain. The sample holds other DNA sequences that translate to the same CDR3. The CDR3 runs to 14 residues. Germline CDR1 SGHRS, CDR2 YFSETQ. V was trimmed by 4 bases and J by 5 bases, leaving 12 bases between them. These data belong to a study of shared clonotypes between healthy human individuals. On the study more broadly: Each donor had three CD4 naive, three CD4 memory, two CD8 naive and one CD8 memory plate.

All donors were healthy HIV-negative adults lacking recent acute infections or vaccinations. Every one of the donors was a Caucasian adult that lived in Nashville, Tennessee. Assay execution took place at the deep level. Method: immunoSEQ multiplex PCR; TCRdb's copy keeps in-frame clones and lacks some. The top ten hold roughly 0.13% of the sample, which has 2,100,000 or so clones, approximately 94% seen once. Sequenced material: naive CD4+ T cells sorted from blood. Subset given: CD45RA+ positively selected. The receptor's source is a man younger than 35 in good health. The V call is TRBV5-1, the J call TRBJ2-2; tentatively, D is TRBD2 (6 bases). The CDR3 region has the DNA TGCGCCAGCAGCGCGGGGACGGGAACCGGGGAGCTGTTTTTT. Its protein is CASSAGTGTGELFF.